Listed here is a single T cell receptor (beta chain). The same CDR3 can be traced to other DNA sequences in this sample. V lost 2 bases and J lost 3, with 5 bases in between. This CDR3 contains 12 residues. Germline CDR1 is SGHDT and CDR2 is YYEEEE. The data belong to a study of shared clonotypes between healthy human individuals. The method was immunoSEQ multiplex PCR; TCRdb's version includes in-frame clones alone and lacks a portion of them. Of around 2,100,000 clones listed, 85% to 95% were seen once; the top ten hold 0.9% to 1.5%. Positively selected for CCR7, the CD45RO-negative cells used as naive CD8 cells excluded terminally differentiated effector memory CD45RA+ cells. The donor cohort consisted entirely of Caucasian adults residing in Nashville, Tennessee.

This receptor was identified in a man aged 18 to 30 in good health. Sequenced input: naive CD8+ T cells sorted from blood. The chain is built from TRBV5-6 and TRBJ1-1; D unresolved. In DNA, the CDR3 is TGTGCCAGCAGCTTTAGTGACACTGAAGCTTTCTTT. Its translation: CASSFSDTEAFF.